What follows are 15 T cell receptor beta chains derived from one specimen sequenced in a study of shared clonotypes between healthy human individuals (dated by TCRdb to the early 2020s). Libraries were prepared through the immunoSEQ multiplex PCR assay. TCRdb carries this immuneACCESS record with in-frame sequences only. Its versions omit some clonotypes, under half of them owing to an unresolved V gene in the studies checked, with the rest unexplained. Here the sample has a few million clones; approximately 95% occur a single time. Jointly, the top ten make up about 0.39% of the sample. Specimen: naive CD4+ T cells from PBMCs. Reading the label with the study, this specimen's cell subset or site is: CD45RA+ positively selected. The receptors derive from a man between 18 and 29 years old in good health. Some clones in this sample may be carry-over from other donors' samples.

This clone was recorded only once. This chain joins TRBV11-2 and TRBJ1-4, with D maybe TRBD1 (5 bases). Per the germline V gene, CDR1 is SGHAT and CDR2 is FQNNGV. CDR3 length: 16 amino acids. V lost 0 bases, J lost 10 bases, and 18 bases lay in between. CDR3 sequence (DNA): TGTGCCAGCAGCTTAGAGGCGGTAGGGACCCGCAGAAAACTGTTTTTT. This gives the protein CASSLEAVGTRRKLFF.

The chain combines TRBV15 with TRBJ2-2, with no clear D. The germline V gene encodes CDR1 LNHNV and CDR2 YYDKDF (reference sequence). Trimming took 2 bases from V and 5 from J, leaving 3 bases between them. This CDR3 region has 12 residues. CDR3: CATSRNTGELFF. The CDR3 region has the DNA TGTGCCACCAGCAGAAATACCGGGGAGCTGTTTTTT. The variable domain in full, completed from reference TRBV15 and TRBJ2-2, reads DAMVIQNPRYQVTQFGKPVTLSCSQTLNHNVMYWYQQKSSQAPKLLFHYYDKDFNNEADTPDNFQSRRPNTSFCFLDIRSPGLGDTAMYLCATSRNTGELFFGEGSRLTVL.

The V and J genes are TRBV7-3 and TRBJ2-6; D possibly corresponds to TRBD1 (6 bases). CDR1 and CDR2 from the germline V gene are SGHTA and FQGTGA. The CDR3 covers 16 residues. Trimming took off 5 bases at V and 10 bases at J, with 21 bases between the two ends. Here the CDR3 DNA reads TGTGCCAGCAGCCCCGCCCGGGGCAGGGGTTTTAACGTCCTGACTTTC. Protein: CASSPARGRGFNVLTF.

The chain has TRBV28 and TRBJ2-3; TRBD2 might be the D (5 bases). Germline V lookup: CDR1 MDHEN, CDR2 SYDVKM. Trimming pared 4 bases from V and 3 bases from J, leaving 17 bases between. The CDR3 loop spans 16 amino acids. The CDR3, as DNA: TGTGCCAGCAGTTCCTTAACCTTTAGGAGGACAGATACGCAGTATTTT. It yields the protein CASSSLTFRRTDTQYF. The variable domain in full, with the rest retrieved from reference TRBV28 and TRBJ2-3, is DVKVTQSSRYLVKRTGEKVFLECVQDMDHENMFWYRQDPGLGLRLIYFSYDVKMKEKGDIPEGYSVSREKKERFSLILESASTNQTSMYLCASSSLTFRRTDTQYFGPGTRLTVL.

This chain uses TRBV7-9 with TRBJ2-3; 8 bases map to TRBD2. This CDR3 has 17 residues. From germline, CDR1 is SEHNR and CDR2 FQNEAQ (reference sequence). Losses at the gene ends were 5 bases for V and 3 bases for J; bases not matched to a gene: 13. CDR3 nucleotides: TGTGCCAGCAGCCCCGAAGTCAGCGGGAGTGGTACAGATACGCAGTATTTT. It is translated as CASSPEVSGSGTDTQYF.

This chain uses TRBV7-7 with TRBJ2-3; 7 nucleotides align to TRBD1. The V gene end was trimmed by 5 bases and the J gene end by 4 bases; junction bases not matched to a gene: 3. This CDR3 region has 13 residues. Germline V CDR1 and CDR2: SSHAT, FNYEAQ (reference sequence). The chain's CDR3 is CASSPQGADTQYF. CDR3 DNA: TGTGCCAGCAGCCCCCAGGGGGCAGATACGCAGTATTTT.

As DNA, the CDR3 is TGTGCCAGCAGCGAAATACAGGGAAGCAATTACGAGCAGTACTTC. This translates into CASSEIQGSNYEQYF. The chain joins TRBV7-6 to TRBJ2-7; a weak D match, TRBD1 (6 bases). V lost 5 bases and J lost 4, with 18 bases in between. The germline V gene has CDR1 SGHVS and CDR2 FNYEAQ. This CDR3 spans 15 amino acids.

The chain links TRBV10-1 to TRBJ2-1, with a tentative D call TRBD2 (6 bases). Germline V gene lookup returns CDR1 WNHNN and CDR2 SYGVQD (reference sequence). V gave up 5 bases and J gave up 7 bases, with 9 bases separating them. The CDR3 totals 12 residues. The CDR3 DNA follows: TGCGCCAGCAGTCAGGAGGGGAATGAGCAGTTCTTC. This translates into CASSQEGNEQFF.

This clone was detected once. The sample has other DNA sequences that encode this CDR3 too. The chain couples TRBV5-1 to TRBJ2-1; the D gene is possibly TRBD1 (5 bases). Germline assignment: CDR1 SGHRS and CDR2 YFSETQ. The CDR3 is 14 residues long. Between the trimmed V and J ends, which lost 0 bases and 5 bases, there was a span of 9 bases. The CDR3 loop is CASSLVAGNNEQFF. CDR3 nucleotide sequence: TGCGCCAGCAGCTTGGTTGCAGGGAACAATGAGCAGTTCTTC.

This chain joins TRBV7-8 and TRBJ2-7, with TRBD2 matching over 8 bases. This CDR3 spans 15 amino acids. V dropped 2 bases and J dropped 6; count of bases not matched to a gene: 9. CDR1 SGHVS and CDR2 FQNEAQ come from the germline V gene. The CDR3 here is CASSLRLAGQAEQYF. The CDR3 bases are TGTGCCAGCAGCTTAAGGCTAGCGGGCCAAGCCGAGCAGTACTTC.

V usage is TRBV28 and J usage is TRBJ2-7, with D possibly TRBD1 on 5 matching bases. This CDR3 is 14 amino acids long. Germline-derived CDR1 and CDR2 are MDHEN and SYDVKM. Deletions cut 6 bases from V and 5 bases from J, with 17 bases between. The CDR3 DNA sequence: TGTGCCAGCAGCCCTCGACAGACCTTGCACGAGCAGTACTTC. Translated, it gives CASSPRQTLHEQYF.

In its sample, this clone was seen once. The J gene is TRBJ1-2, the V gene TRBV5-6; 7 nucleotides agree with TRBD1. Losses at the gene ends were 1 base for V and 1 base for J; bases not matched to a gene: 4. Per the germline V gene, CDR1 is SGHDT and CDR2 is YYEEEE. The CDR3 runs to 15 residues. The CDR3 region has the DNA TGTGCCAGCAGCTTGTTTGGACAGGTTAACTATGGCTACACCTTC. Translation gives CASSLFGQVNYGYTF.

The chain joins TRBV18 to TRBJ1-4; D is uncertain. CDR1 KGHSH and CDR2 LQKENI come from the germline V gene. The ends were cut back, 4 bases at V and 3 bases at J, with 6 bases in the middle. This CDR3 is 13 amino acids long. CDR3 coding DNA: TGTGCCAGCTCACAGGGAGCTAATGAAAAACTGTTTTTT. Translated: CASSQGANEKLFF.

The chain uses TRBV10-3 and TRBJ2-3, with 8 bases identical to TRBD1. V shed 7 bases, J shed 2 bases, and the junction held 8 bases outside the gene matches. The CDR3 covers 15 residues. Germline CDR1 and CDR2: ENHRY and SYGVKD. CDR3 in DNA: TGTGCCATCAAACCGACAGGGGAATCCACAGATACGCAGTATTTT. Protein sequence: CAIKPTGESTDTQYF.

Note on this clone: Within the sample, other DNA sequences also encode this same CDR3. V gene TRBV28 combines with J gene TRBJ2-3, with 8 bases that match TRBD1. The CDR3 loop spans 14 amino acids. The V and J ends lost 8 bases and 1 base, in that order; junction bases with no gene match: 5. CDR1 MDHEN and CDR2 SYDVKM come from the germline V gene. CDR3 nucleotide sequence: TGTGCCAGCTCCCAGGACAGGGGCACAGATACGCAGTATTTT. It is translated as CASSQDRGTDTQYF.